A single sample is the source of the 18 T cell receptor beta chains below, sequenced in a study of control samples from healthy donors and cancer patients. Libraries were prepared by immunoSEQ multiplex PCR; TCRdb keeps only in-frame clonotypes and omits some of them. The table shows about 180,000 clones, with 94% occurring only once. Input material: blood. These receptors were taken from a woman in her late teens or twenties in good health.

The chain employs TRBV7-9 and TRBJ2-3; 8 bases match TRBD2. V gave up 1 base and J gave up 2 bases; unmatched junction bases: 5. This CDR3 has 16 amino acids. The germline V gene has CDR1 SEHNR and CDR2 FQNEAQ (reference sequence). The CDR3 nucleotides read TGTGCCAGCAGCTTAGTCCGCGGGAGGATCACAGATACGCAGTATTTT. Protein sequence: CASSLVRGRITDTQYF.

The genes are TRBV6-5 and TRBJ1-4, with 9 bases identical to TRBD1. Germline CDR1 and CDR2: MNHEY and SVGAGI. The length of the CDR3 is 15 residues. V lost 0 bases, J lost 6 bases, and 2 bases stayed unmatched. The CDR3 DNA reads TGTGCCAGCAGTTACTCGAGGGACAGGGATGAAAAACTGTTTTTT. It yields the protein CASSYSRDRDEKLFF.

CDR3 nucleotides: TGTGCCAGCAGCTCCCTTTTGAACACTGAAGCTTTCTTT. Amino acids: CASSSLLNTEAFF. The chain employs TRBV5-4 and TRBJ1-1; D not certain. The CDR3 is 13 amino acids. Germline V gives CDR1 SGHNT, CDR2 YYREEE (reference sequence). V was trimmed by 3 bases and J by 0 bases, leaving 6 bases between them.

Only one count was recorded for this clone. The chain has TRBV5-4 and TRBJ1-2; 7 bases match TRBD1. The CDR3 runs to 15 residues. Germline trimming cut 0 bases from V and 4 bases from J; bases unmatched to any gene: 6. Looked up from germline, CDR1 is SGHNT and CDR2 is YYREEE (reference sequence). In DNA, the CDR3 is TGTGCCAGCAGCTTGGGGGGACAGTCCAGCTATGGCTACACCTTC. Translation gives CASSLGGQSSYGYTF. Filled out from reference TRBV5-4 and TRBJ1-2, the complete variable domain reads ETGVTQSPTHLIKTRGQQVTLRCSSQSGHNTVSWYQQALGQGPQFIFQYYREEENGRGNFPPRFSGLQFPNYSSELNVNALELDDSALYLCASSLGGQSSYGYTFGSGTRLTVV.

As concerns this clone: Other DNA sequences in the same sample also yield this CDR3. This sequence joins TRBV5-1 and TRBJ1-1, with a tentative D call TRBD1 (5 bases). This CDR3 contains 13 residues. V was clipped by 4 bases and J by 3 bases, with 10 bases between them. CDR1 and CDR2 from the germline V gene are SGHRS and YFSETQ. The CDR3 loop is CASSLQGDTEAFF. CDR3 nucleotide sequence: TGCGCCAGCAGCCTCCAGGGCGACACTGAAGCTTTCTTT.

J is TRBJ1-2 and V is TRBV2, with D possibly TRBD1 on 5 matching bases. This CDR3 comprises 14 residues. From germline, CDR1 is SNHLY and CDR2 FYNNEI. Deletions cut 4 bases from V and 2 bases from J, with 11 bases between. The CDR3 bases are TGTGCCAGCAGTGTAGGGGTAGCGAACTATGGCTACACCTTC. This gives the protein CASSVGVANYGYTF.

This chain uses TRBV6-5 with TRBJ1-2; no clear D. The CDR3 sequence is 13 residues long. CDR1 is MNHEY, CDR2 SVGAGI, per germline. The V and J ends lost 7 bases and 11 bases respectively, with 20 bases between them. CDR3: CASKADLESRYTF. CDR3 sequence (DNA): TGTGCCAGCAAGGCAGACCTTGAATCAAGGTACACCTTC.

The CDR3 here is CASQPGPGGKLFF. For the CDR3, the DNA is TGTGCTAGCCAACCGGGACCTGGGGGAAAACTGTTTTTT. V usage is TRBV7-7 and J usage is TRBJ1-4; TRBD1 might be the D (5 bases). CDR3 size: 13 residues. Germline-derived CDR1 and CDR2 are SSHAT and FNYEAQ (reference sequence).

This chain links TRBV13 with TRBJ1-4; 11 nucleotides match TRBD1. Trimming removed 5 bases from V and 7 bases from J; junction bases left unmatched: 9. The germline gives CDR1 PRHDT, CDR2 FYEKMQ (reference sequence). The CDR3 is made up of 16 amino acids. DNA of the CDR3: TGTGCCAGCAGCCACACAGGACAGGGGGCGAGTGAAAAACTGTTTTTT. Protein product: CASSHTGQGASEKLFF.

This CDR3 is CASSLGLLSYNEQFF. The CDR3 DNA follows: TGTGCCAGCAGCTTGGGACTCCTCTCCTACAATGAGCAGTTCTTC. The chain couples TRBV5-4 to TRBJ2-1; D unresolved. The CDR3 runs 15 residues. Trimming cost V 0 bases and J 0 bases, with 7 bases left between them. Germline assignment: CDR1 SGHNT and CDR2 YYREEE (reference sequence).

V is TRBV20-1 and J is TRBJ1-1; D not resolved. The CDR3 is 11 amino acids. The V gene lost 5 bases and the J gene lost 6 bases, with 10 bases spanning the gap. CDR1 is DFQATT and CDR2 is SNEGSKA in the germline V gene (reference sequence). CDR3 bases: TGCAGTGCTGCGGTCGACGCTGAAGCTTTCTTT. Residues: CSAAVDAEAFF.

This clone was counted a single time. The chain couples TRBV5-6 to TRBJ2-7; maybe TRBD2 (5 bases). Trimming stripped 1 base from V and 4 bases from J, with 12 bases between. The length of the CDR3 is 14 residues. The germline V gene encodes CDR1 SGHDT and CDR2 YYEEEE. The CDR3 reads CASSLTGSPYEQYF. The DNA of the CDR3 is TGTGCCAGCAGCTTGACGGGGAGTCCTTACGAGCAGTACTTC.

The chain employs TRBV3-1 (or the pseudogene TRBV3-2) and TRBJ1-6; a weak D match, TRBD1 (6 bases). CDR3 length: 16 residues. CDR1 and CDR2 from the germline V gene are LGHDT and YNNKEL (reference sequence). V was trimmed by 4 bases and J by 0 bases, leaving 10 bases between them. The CDR3 DNA is TGTGCCAGCAGCCCTCAGGACAGCTCCTATAATTCACCCCTCCACTTT. Amino acids: CASSPQDSSYNSPLHF.

A remark on this clone: The sample holds other DNA sequences that translate to the same CDR3. This chain uses TRBV7-9 with TRBJ1-1; D uncertain. The germline V and J ends were trimmed by 1 base and 1 base, with 7 bases remaining between them. The CDR3 runs to 14 residues. The germline CDR1 and CDR2 sequences are SEHNR and FQNEAQ (reference sequence). The CDR3 region has the DNA TGTGCCAGCAGCTTAGGACGTCCGAACACTGAAGCTTTCTTT. Translated, it gives CASSLGRPNTEAFF.

The J gene is TRBJ1-1, the V gene TRBV25-1; D remains unclear. This CDR3 spans 11 amino acids. Trimming pared 4 bases from V and 4 bases from J, leaving 4 bases between. Germline-derived CDR1 and CDR2 are MGHDK and SYGVNS. CDR3 region: CASSGVTEAFF. The CDR3 coding sequence is TGTGCCAGCAGTGGAGTCACTGAAGCTTTCTTT.

The CDR3 coding sequence is TGTGCCAGCAGTTACGGGTCGGGGTGGGAAGCTTTCTTT. Its translation: CASSYGSGWEAFF. The V call is TRBV6-2 or TRBV6-3, the J call TRBJ1-1; D is undetermined. CDR3 size: 13 residues. Between the trimmed V and J ends, which lost 2 bases and 8 bases, there was a span of 12 bases. CDR1 and CDR2 from the germline V gene are MNHEY and SVGEGT.

To note about this clone: This same CDR3 is encoded by further DNA sequences in the sample. The chain is built from TRBV28 and TRBJ1-3; D not certain. The CDR3 has 12 amino acids. Germline V lookup: CDR1 MDHEN, CDR2 SYDVKM. With 2 bases removed from V and 4 bases from J, the gap between germline ends came to 3 bases. Written as DNA, the CDR3 is TGTGCCAGCAGTTTAGGCGGAAACACCATATATTTT. It yields the protein CASSLGGNTIYF. The whole variable domain, filled in from reference TRBV28 and TRBJ1-3, reads DVKVTQSSRYLVKRTGEKVFLECVQDMDHENMFWYRQDPGLGLRLIYFSYDVKMKEKGDIPEGYSVSREKKERFSLILESASTNQTSMYLCASSLGGNTIYFGEGSWLTVV.

Comment on this clone: This same CDR3 is encoded by further DNA sequences in the sample. The V call is TRBV11-2, the J call TRBJ2-7, with D perhaps assigned TRBD1 or TRBD2 (6 bases each). Trimming took off 1 base at V and 1 base at J, with 11 bases between the two ends. Germline CDR1 is SGHAT and CDR2 is FQNNGV. The length of the CDR3 is 15 residues. The CDR3 reads CASSLVGGSSYEQYF. CDR3 nucleotide sequence: TGTGCCAGCAGCTTAGTCGGGGGCTCTTCCTACGAGCAGTACTTC.